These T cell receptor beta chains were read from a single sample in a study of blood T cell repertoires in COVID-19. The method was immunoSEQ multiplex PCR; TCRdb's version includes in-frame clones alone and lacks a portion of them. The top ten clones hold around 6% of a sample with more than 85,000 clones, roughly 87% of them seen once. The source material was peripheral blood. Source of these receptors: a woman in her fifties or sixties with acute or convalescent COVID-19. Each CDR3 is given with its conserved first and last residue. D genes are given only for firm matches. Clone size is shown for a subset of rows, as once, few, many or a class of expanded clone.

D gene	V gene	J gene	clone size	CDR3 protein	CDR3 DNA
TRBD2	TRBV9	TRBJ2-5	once	CASSSGGLAGAGETQYF	TGTGCCAGCAGCTCGGGAGGACTAGCGGGAGCTGGGGAGACCCAGTACTTC
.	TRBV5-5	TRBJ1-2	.	CASSPMQANYGYTF	TGTGCCAGCAGCCCTATGCAGGCTAACTATGGCTACACCTTC
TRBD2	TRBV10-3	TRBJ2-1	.	CAAGGSGEQFF	TGTGCCGCGGGCGGGAGCGGTGAGCAGTTCTTC
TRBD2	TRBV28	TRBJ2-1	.	CASSLIAGAYNEQFF	TGTGCCAGCAGTTTAATAGCGGGAGCCTACAATGAGCAGTTCTTC
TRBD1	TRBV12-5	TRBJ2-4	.	CASGFPGQETKNIQYF	TGTGCTAGTGGTTTTCCGGGACAGGAGACCAAAAACATTCAGTACTTC
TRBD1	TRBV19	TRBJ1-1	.	CASSIVPGQGEAFF	TGTGCCAGTAGTATAGTCCCGGGACAGGGTGAAGCTTTCTTT
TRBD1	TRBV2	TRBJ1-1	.	CASTGQGILGGTEAFF	TGTGCCAGCACCGGACAGGGAATTCTTGGAGGGACTGAAGCTTTCTTT
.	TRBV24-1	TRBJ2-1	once	CATSDSLTGEQFF	TGTGCCACCAGTGACTCCTTGACAGGTGAGCAGTTCTTC
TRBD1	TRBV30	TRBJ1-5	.	CAWSVGTGGNQPQHF	TGTGCCTGGAGTGTAGGGACAGGGGGCAATCAGCCCCAGCATTTT
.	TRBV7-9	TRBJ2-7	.	CASSYRRLTGEGGEQYF	TGTGCCAGCAGCTACCGCAGGCTAACGGGAGAAGGTGGCGAGCAGTACTTC
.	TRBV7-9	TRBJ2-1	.	CASQQTGIYNEQFF	TGTGCCAGCCAGCAGACCGGGATTTACAATGAGCAGTTCTTC
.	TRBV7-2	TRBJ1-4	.	CASSQQVNEKLFF	TGTGCCAGCAGCCAACAGGTTAATGAAAAACTGTTTTTT
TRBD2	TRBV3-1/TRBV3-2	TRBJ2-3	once	CASSQSSGRVETQYF	TGTGCCAGCAGCCAGAGTAGCGGGAGGGTTGAGACGCAGTATTTT
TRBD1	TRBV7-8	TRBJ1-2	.	CASSFLDRVDGYTF	TGTGCCAGCAGCTTCCTGGACAGGGTAGATGGCTACACCTTC
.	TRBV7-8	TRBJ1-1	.	CASSLVDTTWEAFF	TGTGCCAGCAGCTTAGTAGACACCACGTGGGAGGCTTTCTTT
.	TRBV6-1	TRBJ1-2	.	CASSDPWRGNGYTF	TGTGCCAGCAGTGACCCGTGGCGGGGTAATGGCTACACCTTC
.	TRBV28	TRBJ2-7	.	CASSGGTVLYEQYF	TGTGCCAGCAGTGGGGGGACAGTGCTCTACGAGCAGTACTTC
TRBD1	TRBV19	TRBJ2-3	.	CASRDRGKADTQYF	TGTGCCAGTAGGGACAGGGGGAAAGCAGATACGCAGTATTTT
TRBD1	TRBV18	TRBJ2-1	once	CASSPGQGAYNEQFF	TGTGCCAGCTCACCGGGACAGGGGGCCTACAATGAGCAGTTCTTC
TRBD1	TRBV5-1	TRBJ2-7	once	CASREGQDYEQYF	TGCGCCAGCAGGGAGGGACAGGACTACGAGCAGTACTTC